The source of this T cell receptor beta chain is a study of T cell changes during pregnancy in multiple sclerosis (dated by TCRdb to the late 2010s). Looking at the study overall: Changes in the T cell repertoire over the course of pregnancy were examined in this study in women with multiple sclerosis.

Cut back by 7 bases and 11 bases, the V and J ends lie 14 bases apart. The CDR3 sequence holds 11 residues, the cysteine and phenylalanine included. Only the CDR3 part of the read is kept: 33 bases, read in frame from the first base. For CDR1 and CDR2, the germline V gene lists MGHDK and SYGVNS. Library prep was done by the immunoSEQ multiplex PCR assay. In its TCRdb copy, this immuneACCESS table keeps in-frame sequences only and misses some clones. Where compared with another copy, unresolved V genes explain less than half of these, and the others have no known cause. The sample has some 85,000 clones on record, 90% to 95% of them singletons. 1.1% of the sample is taken by the ten largest. As concerns this clone: The specificity of this receptor is unknown. Per-base quality was not reported, and no clone a single base away is much larger than it.

Here the chain combines TRBV25-1 and TRBJ1-1; D gene: possibly TRBD1, on 5 matching bases. The sequence came from a female donor with multiple sclerosis, enrolled in a pregnancy study. Sequences were derived from peripheral blood, sampled in the second trimester of pregnancy. The CDR3 corresponds to CASNSGRTAFF. The nucleotide sequence is given as TGTGCCAGCAATTCAGGGAGGACGGCTTTCTTT.